Here is one T cell receptor (beta chain) with its context. Antigen: not known. The ends lost 1 base at V and 0 bases at J; junction bases unmatched: 2. The CDR3 covers 15 residues. Looked up from germline, CDR1 is SGHTS and CDR2 is YDEGEE. The data were taken from a study of OX40 agonist ivuxolimab in advanced cancers. About the research overall: The mean age was roughly 60 years, ranging from 23 to 79, with 82.7% of participants male. In three patients, partial responses were observed, one with hepatocellular carcinoma and two with cutaneous melanoma. General study points: CD4+ and CD8+ blood T cells expanded clonally by week 6 at 0.1 to 3.0 mg/kg.

TCRdb's table, derived via immunoSEQ multiplex PCR, lists solely in-frame clones and lacks some. The sample lists 30,000 to 40,000 clones, 84% seen once, with 15% to 20% in the top ten. The clonotype was recovered from an adult with an advanced solid tumor such as melanoma, head and neck, liver or kidney cancer. Sequenced here: CD4+ or CD8+ T cells sorted from blood, sampled in a trial of the OX40 agonist ivuxolimab. The V gene is TRBV5-8, the J gene TRBJ2-3; TRBD1 agrees at 7 bases. CDR3 sequence: CASSLRQGSTDTQYF. CDR3 DNA sequence: TGTGCCAGCAGCTTGCGACAGGGTAGCACAGATACGCAGTATTTT.